The T cell receptor (beta chain) described here comes from a study of CD8 T cells in ankylosing spondylitis. Study-wide results and limits: Several highly homologous variants formed a TCR beta motif that appeared characteristic of ankylosing spondylitis blood.

TCRdb recomputed calls from the 5' RACE reads with MiXCR, one row per CDR3 protein. The sample records about 220,000 distinct CDR3 sequences, 6% to 8% being singletons. The CDR3 has 15 amino acids. Germline V gene lookup returns CDR1 PRHDT and CDR2 FYEKMQ (reference sequence). The V end lost 3 bases, the J end lost 5 bases, and 17 bases lay between the germline ends. This clonotype was seen more than once but under ten times. Its antigen is undetermined. Input material: blood, either unsorted or a sorted T cell fraction (not recorded which). J is TRBJ2-7 and V is TRBV13; D may be TRBD2 (5 bases). This sequence was found in a male donor with ankylosing spondylitis. CDR3 nucleotide sequence: TGTGCCAGCAGCTTGCAGCCTCGGGCGGGCCACGAGCAGTACTTC. The encoded protein is CASSLQPRAGHEQYF.